A single sample is the source of the 3 T cell receptor beta chains below, sequenced in a study of long-term antiretroviral therapy in people with HIV. Sequencing used immunoSEQ v3.0 at survey level. Here immunoSEQ multiplex PCR was the method, and the copy in TCRdb shows in-frame clones only, minus some. The repertoire includes under 35,000 clones, nearly 95% of them detected once, and less than 4% sits in the top ten. This specimen was unsorted PBMCs, taken around 5 years after starting antiretroviral therapy. All receptors come from a woman in her forties or fifties with HIV.

The chain recombines TRBV11-3 with TRBJ1-1; 9 bases map to TRBD1. The V segment lost 0 bases and the J segment 2 bases; nucleotides outside the gene matches: 13. Germline V gene data show CDR1 as SGHNT and CDR2 as YENEEA. This CDR3 comprises 19 residues. The CDR3 DNA sequence: TGTGCCAGCAGCTTAGATCGTCCCGGGACAGGGCAAAATAACACTGAAGCTTTCTTT. Translated, it gives CASSLDRPGTGQNNTEAFF.

The V gene is TRBV4-3, the J gene TRBJ2-5; D is ambiguous. Between the trimmed V and J ends, which lost 1 base and 5 bases, there was a span of 8 bases. Germline V gives CDR1 LGHNA, CDR2 YSLEER. The CDR3 covers 13 residues. The CDR3 protein is CASSQAPRETQYF. The CDR3 coding sequence is TGCGCCAGCAGCCAAGCTCCTCGGGAGACCCAGTACTTC.

The gene calls are TRBV5-1 and TRBJ2-5, with D perhaps matching TRBD2 (5 bases). Per germline, CDR1 SGHRS and CDR2 YFSETQ. The CDR3 extends over 16 amino acids. The germline V and J ends were trimmed by 2 bases and 5 bases, with 19 bases remaining between them. CDR3 sequence reads: CASSFGWRQRGETQYF. As DNA, the CDR3 is TGCGCCAGCAGCTTCGGGTGGCGTCAACGCGGGGAGACCCAGTACTTC.